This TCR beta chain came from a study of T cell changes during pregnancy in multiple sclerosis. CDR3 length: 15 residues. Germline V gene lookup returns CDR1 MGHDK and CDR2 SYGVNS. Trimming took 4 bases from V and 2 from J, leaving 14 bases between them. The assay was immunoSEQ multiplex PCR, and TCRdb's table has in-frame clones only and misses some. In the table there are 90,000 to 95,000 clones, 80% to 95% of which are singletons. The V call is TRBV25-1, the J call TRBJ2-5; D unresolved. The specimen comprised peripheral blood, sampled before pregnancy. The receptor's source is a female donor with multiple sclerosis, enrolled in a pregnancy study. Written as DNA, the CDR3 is TGTGCCAGCAGTGCCCATGGCCCGACACAAGAGACCCAGTACTTC. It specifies CASSAHGPTQETQYF.